This note documents a single TCR beta chain sequence. Its specificity is not known. The PCR made use of 60 Vbeta and 13 Jbeta primers. TCRdb keeps only in-frame clones here, not all; method: immunoSEQ multiplex PCR. The data contain 210,000 or so clones, 70% to 85% of them singletons. The sample comes from a study of cytomegalovirus exposure and HLA in healthy donors. The CDR3 has 14 residues. In germline, CDR1 is SQVTM, CDR2 ANQGSEA. Study conclusions and caveats: V- and J-gene trimming of TCR beta was linked (in a later analysis) to a missense DCLRE1C variant. Across donors, most TCRs were seen rarely, yet some public ones were widespread.

This sequence joins TRBV29-1 and TRBJ2-1, with D maybe TRBD1 (7 bases). The source material was PBMCs. The clonotype originates from a woman aged 35 to 49 in good health and CMV-seronegative. CDR3 in DNA: TGCGCACTCAGGGGGGAGACCTTCTACAATGAGCAGTTCTTC. Protein product: CALRGETFYNEQFF.